This passage covers 7 T cell receptor beta chains from one sample sequenced in a study of control samples from healthy donors and cancer patients. Generated by immunoSEQ multiplex PCR, the TCRdb table keeps only in-frame clones and is missing some. This sample yields approximately 82,000 clones, of which about 89% are seen a single time; around 20% belongs to the top ten. Sequenced material: blood. Every receptor here comes from a man in his forties or fifties in good health.

This chain uses TRBV6-2 or TRBV6-3 with TRBJ2-5, with D tentatively TRBD2 (6 bases). CDR3 length: 15 amino acids. Germline-derived CDR1 and CDR2 are MNHEY and SVGEGT. V lost 2 bases, J lost 5 bases, and 15 bases lay in between. The CDR3 nucleotides are TGTGCCAGCAGTTACCAAGGGGACTCGGATGAGACCCAGTACTTC. This gives the protein CASSYQGDSDETQYF.

This chain links TRBV24-1 with TRBJ1-4; TRBD1 matches at 10 bases. With V trimmed by 3 bases and J by 6 bases, 3 bases remained unmatched. The CDR3 sequence is 15 residues long. CDR1 is KGHDR, CDR2 SFDVKD, per germline. The CDR3 protein is CATSDPGTGDEKLFF. Here the CDR3 DNA reads TGTGCCACCAGTGATCCCGGGACAGGGGATGAAAAACTGTTTTTT.

This clone was counted between two and nine times. The CDR3 reads CASGLIRDGEVRNTEAFF. The DNA for the CDR3 is TGTGCTAGTGGTCTAATCCGGGACGGAGAAGTGAGGAACACTGAAGCTTTCTTT. V gene TRBV12-5 combines with J gene TRBJ1-1; a weak D match, TRBD1 (5 bases). Germline V gene data show CDR1 as LGHNT and CDR2 as FRNRAP. Between the trimmed V and J ends, which lost 5 bases and 1 base, there was a span of 23 bases. There are 18 residues in the CDR3.

The chain has TRBV6-5 and TRBJ1-6, with 8 bases that match TRBD1. Trimming removed 2 bases from V and 9 bases from J; junction bases left unmatched: 6. The CDR3 runs to 15 residues. Looked up from germline, CDR1 is MNHEY and CDR2 is SVGAGI. The chain's CDR3 is CASSYNGQGPSPLHF. The CDR3 DNA reads TGTGCCAGCAGTTACAATGGACAGGGACCTTCACCCCTCCACTTT.

The rearrangement uses TRBV5-1 and TRBJ2-1; 9 nucleotides agree with TRBD2. The CDR3 loop spans 16 amino acids. Germline CDR1 and CDR2: SGHRS and YFSETQ. The V gene end was trimmed by 4 bases and the J gene end by 5 bases; junction bases not matched to a gene: 10. The CDR3 region is CASSPLPAGGNNEQFF. CDR3 sequence (DNA): TGCGCCAGCAGCCCCCTCCCAGCGGGAGGAAACAATGAGCAGTTCTTC.

The rearrangement joins TRBV10-3 to TRBJ2-1, with 12 bases aligning to TRBD2. Per the germline V gene, CDR1 is ENHRY and CDR2 is SYGVKD. V gave up 6 bases and J gave up 5 bases; unmatched junction bases: 5. This CDR3 is built from 15 residues. The CDR3 bases are TGTGCCATCAGGGTAGCTAGCGGGGGGGACAATGAGCAGTTCTTC. This gives the protein CAIRVASGGDNEQFF.

In this sample, this clone turned up once. The chain has TRBV9 and TRBJ2-7; the D gene is possibly TRBD1 (6 bases). The germline CDR1 and CDR2 sequences are SGDLS and YYNGEE. V was shortened by 0 bases and J by 6 bases, with 13 bases between the two germline ends. CDR3 length: 14 residues. This CDR3 is CASSVASQGSEQYF. CDR3 coding DNA: TGTGCCAGCAGCGTAGCTTCTCAGGGGAGCGAGCAGTACTTC.